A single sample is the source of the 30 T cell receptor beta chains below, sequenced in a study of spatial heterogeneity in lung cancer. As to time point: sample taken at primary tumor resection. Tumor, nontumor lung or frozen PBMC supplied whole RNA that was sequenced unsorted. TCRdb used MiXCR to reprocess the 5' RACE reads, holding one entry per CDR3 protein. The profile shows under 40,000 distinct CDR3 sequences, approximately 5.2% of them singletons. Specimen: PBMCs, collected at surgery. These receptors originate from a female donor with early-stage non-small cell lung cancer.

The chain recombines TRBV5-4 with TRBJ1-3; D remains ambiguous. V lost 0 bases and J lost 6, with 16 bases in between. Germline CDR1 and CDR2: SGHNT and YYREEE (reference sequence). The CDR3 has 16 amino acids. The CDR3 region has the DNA TGTGCCAGCAGCTTGGCCGAGACGGGGAGCGCAAACACCATATATTTT. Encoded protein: CASSLAETGSANTIYF.

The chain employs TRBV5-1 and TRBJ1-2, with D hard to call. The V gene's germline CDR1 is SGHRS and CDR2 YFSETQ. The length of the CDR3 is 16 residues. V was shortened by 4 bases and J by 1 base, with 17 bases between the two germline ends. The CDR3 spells CASSNLALEFNYGYTF. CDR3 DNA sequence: TGCGCCAGCAGCAACCTCGCTCTGGAATTTAACTATGGCTACACCTTC.

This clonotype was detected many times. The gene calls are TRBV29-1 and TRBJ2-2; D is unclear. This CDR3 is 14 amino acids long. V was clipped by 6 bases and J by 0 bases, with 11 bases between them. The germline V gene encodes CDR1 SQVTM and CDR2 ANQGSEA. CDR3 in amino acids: CSVQRTANTGELFF. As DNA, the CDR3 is TGCAGCGTGCAGCGAACTGCGAACACCGGGGAGCTGTTTTTT.

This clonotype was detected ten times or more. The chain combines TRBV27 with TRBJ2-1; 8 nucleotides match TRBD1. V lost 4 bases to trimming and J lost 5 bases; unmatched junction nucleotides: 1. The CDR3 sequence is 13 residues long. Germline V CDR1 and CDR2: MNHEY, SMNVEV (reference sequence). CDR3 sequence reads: CASSWDRHNEQFF. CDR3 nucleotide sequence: TGTGCCAGCAGTTGGGACAGGCACAATGAGCAGTTCTTC.

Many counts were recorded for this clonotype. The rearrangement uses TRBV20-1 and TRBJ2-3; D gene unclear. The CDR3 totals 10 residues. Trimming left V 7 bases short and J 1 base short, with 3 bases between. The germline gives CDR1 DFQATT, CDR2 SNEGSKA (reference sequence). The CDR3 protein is CSGGTDTQYF. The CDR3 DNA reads TGCAGTGGAGGCACAGATACGCAGTATTTT.

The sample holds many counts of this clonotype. CDR3 sequence reads: CASSPGQGTDTQYF. As DNA, the CDR3 is TGTGCCAGCAGCCCTGGACAGGGAACAGATACGCAGTATTTT. The chain recombines TRBV3-1 with TRBJ2-3; 8 bases are a match to TRBD1. CDR1 is LGHDT, CDR2 YNNKEL, per germline (reference sequence). This CDR3 contains 14 residues. The trim removed 4 bases at V and 3 bases at J, leaving 3 bases unmatched.

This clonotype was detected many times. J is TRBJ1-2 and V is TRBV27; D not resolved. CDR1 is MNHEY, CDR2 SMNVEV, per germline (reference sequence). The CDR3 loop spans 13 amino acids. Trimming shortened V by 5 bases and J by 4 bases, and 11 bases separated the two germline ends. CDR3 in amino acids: CASSRSGTYGYTF. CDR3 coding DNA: TGTGCCAGCAGTAGATCTGGAACCTATGGCTACACCTTC.

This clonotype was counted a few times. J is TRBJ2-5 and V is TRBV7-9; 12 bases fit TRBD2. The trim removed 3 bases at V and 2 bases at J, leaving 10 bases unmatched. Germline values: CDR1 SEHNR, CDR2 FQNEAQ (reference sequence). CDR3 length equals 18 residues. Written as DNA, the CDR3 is TGTGCCAGCAGCTTTCTCGTGACTAGCGGGGGACCTCAAGAGACCCAGTACTTC. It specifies CASSFLVTSGGPQETQYF.

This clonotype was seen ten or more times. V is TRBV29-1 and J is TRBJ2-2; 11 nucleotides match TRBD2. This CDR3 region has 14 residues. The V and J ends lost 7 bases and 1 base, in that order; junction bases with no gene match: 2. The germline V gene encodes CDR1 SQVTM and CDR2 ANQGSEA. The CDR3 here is CSATSGGNTGELFF. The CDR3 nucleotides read TGCAGCGCCACTAGCGGGGGGAACACCGGGGAGCTGTTTTTT.

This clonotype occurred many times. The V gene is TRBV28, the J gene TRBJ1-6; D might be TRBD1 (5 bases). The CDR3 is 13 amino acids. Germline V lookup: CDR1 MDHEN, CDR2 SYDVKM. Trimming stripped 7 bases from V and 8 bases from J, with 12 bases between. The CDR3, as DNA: TGTGCCAGCAAGGGGTCTGGGGATTCACCCCTCCACTTT. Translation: CASKGSGDSPLHF.

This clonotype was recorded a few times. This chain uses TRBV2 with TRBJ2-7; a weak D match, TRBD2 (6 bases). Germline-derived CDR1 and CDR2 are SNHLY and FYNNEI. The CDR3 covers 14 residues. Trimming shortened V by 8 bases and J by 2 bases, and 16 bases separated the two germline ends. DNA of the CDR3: TGTGCCAGCCTCTTGGGGACTTCCGCCTACGAGCAGTACTTC. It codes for CASLLGTSAYEQYF.

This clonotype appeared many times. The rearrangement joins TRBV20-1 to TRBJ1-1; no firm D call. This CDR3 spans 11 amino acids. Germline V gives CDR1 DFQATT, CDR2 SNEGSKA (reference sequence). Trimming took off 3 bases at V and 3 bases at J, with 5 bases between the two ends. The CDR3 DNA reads TGCAGTGCTAGTTGGGACACTGAAGCTTTCTTT. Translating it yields CSASWDTEAFF.

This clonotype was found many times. The CDR3 loop is CASSLVRSSYNEQFF. The CDR3 DNA is TGTGCCAGCAGCTTAGTCCGGAGCTCCTACAATGAGCAGTTCTTC. J is TRBJ2-1 and V is TRBV7-2; D is undetermined. Germline values: CDR1 SGHTA, CDR2 FQGNSA. V was trimmed by 1 base and J by 0 bases, leaving 7 bases between them. This CDR3 spans 15 amino acids.

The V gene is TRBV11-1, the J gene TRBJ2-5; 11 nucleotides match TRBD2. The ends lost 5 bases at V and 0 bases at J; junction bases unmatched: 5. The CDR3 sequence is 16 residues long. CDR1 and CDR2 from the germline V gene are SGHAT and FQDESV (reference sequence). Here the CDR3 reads CASSPRLAGYQETQYF. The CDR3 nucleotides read TGTGCCAGCAGCCCACGACTAGCGGGGTACCAAGAGACCCAGTACTTC. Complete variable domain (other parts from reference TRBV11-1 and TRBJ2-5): EAEVAQSPRYKITEKSQAVAFWCDPISGHATLYWYRQILGQGPELLVQFQDESVVDDSQLPKDRFSAERLKGVDSTLKIQPAELGDSAMYLCASSPRLAGYQETQYFGPGTRLLVL.

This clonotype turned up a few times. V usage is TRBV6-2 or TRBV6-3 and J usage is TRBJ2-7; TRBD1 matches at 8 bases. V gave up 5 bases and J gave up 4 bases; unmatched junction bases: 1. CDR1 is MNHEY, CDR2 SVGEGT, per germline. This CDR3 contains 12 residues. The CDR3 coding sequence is TGTGCCAGCAGTCGACAGGGGTACGAGCAGTACTTC. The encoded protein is CASSRQGYEQYF.

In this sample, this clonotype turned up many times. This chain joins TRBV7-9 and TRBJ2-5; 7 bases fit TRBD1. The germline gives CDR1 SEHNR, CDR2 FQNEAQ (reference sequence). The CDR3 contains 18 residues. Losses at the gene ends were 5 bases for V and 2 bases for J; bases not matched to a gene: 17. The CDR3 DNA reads TGTGCCAGCAGCCGAACAAAGGGGGCCGTGATGGGGCAAGAGACCCAGTACTTC. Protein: CASSRTKGAVMGQETQYF. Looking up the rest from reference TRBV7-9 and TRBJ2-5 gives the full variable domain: DTGVSQNPRHKITKRGQNVTFRCDPISEHNRLYWYRQTLGQGPEFLTYFQNEAQLEKSRLLSDRFSAERPKGSFSTLEIQRTEQGDSAMYLCASSRTKGAVMGQETQYFGPGTRLLVL.

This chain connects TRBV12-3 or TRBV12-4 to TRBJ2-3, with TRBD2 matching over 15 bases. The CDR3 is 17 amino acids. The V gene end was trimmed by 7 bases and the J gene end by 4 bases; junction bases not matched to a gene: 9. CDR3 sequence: CASNSFGTSGGPDTQYF. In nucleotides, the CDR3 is TGTGCCAGCAATTCTTTTGGGACTAGCGGGGGGCCAGATACGCAGTATTTT.

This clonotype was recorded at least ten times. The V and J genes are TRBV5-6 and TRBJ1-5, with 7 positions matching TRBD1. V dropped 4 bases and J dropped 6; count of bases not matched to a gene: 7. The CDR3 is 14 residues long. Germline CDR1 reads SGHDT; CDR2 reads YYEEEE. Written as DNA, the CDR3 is TGTGCCAGCAGCCACCGACAGGGATTTCAGCCCCAGCATTTT. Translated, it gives CASSHRQGFQPQHF.

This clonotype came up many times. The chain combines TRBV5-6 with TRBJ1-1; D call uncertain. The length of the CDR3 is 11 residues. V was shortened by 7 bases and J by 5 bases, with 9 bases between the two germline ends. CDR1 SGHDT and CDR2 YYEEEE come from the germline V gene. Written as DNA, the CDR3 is TGTGCCAGCCGTTTAGGAACTGAAGCTTTCTTT. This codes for CASRLGTEAFF.

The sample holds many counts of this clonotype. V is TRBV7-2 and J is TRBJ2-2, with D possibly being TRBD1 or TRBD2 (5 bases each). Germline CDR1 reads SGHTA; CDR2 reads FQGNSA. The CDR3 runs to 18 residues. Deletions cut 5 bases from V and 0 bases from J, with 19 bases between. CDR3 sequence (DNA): TGTGCCAGCAGCCCGAGCCCTTGGGACGCTGCGAACACCGGGGAGCTGTTTTTT. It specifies CASSPSPWDAANTGELFF.

In DNA form, the CDR3 reads TGTGCCAGCAGCCAGAGTCACGAGCAGTACTTC. Translated: CASSQSHEQYF. The V call is TRBV3-1, the J call TRBJ2-7; no clear D gene. The germline V gene encodes CDR1 LGHDT and CDR2 YNNKEL (reference sequence). The CDR3 is 11 residues long. Trimming left V 3 bases short and J 5 bases short, with 5 bases between.

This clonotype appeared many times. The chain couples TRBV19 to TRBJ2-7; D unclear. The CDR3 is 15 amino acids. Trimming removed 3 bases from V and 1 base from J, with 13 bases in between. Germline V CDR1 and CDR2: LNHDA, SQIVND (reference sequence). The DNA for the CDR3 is TGTGCCAGTAGTATGCAAGGGAAAGGGTCCTACGAGCAGTACTTC. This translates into CASSMQGKGSYEQYF.

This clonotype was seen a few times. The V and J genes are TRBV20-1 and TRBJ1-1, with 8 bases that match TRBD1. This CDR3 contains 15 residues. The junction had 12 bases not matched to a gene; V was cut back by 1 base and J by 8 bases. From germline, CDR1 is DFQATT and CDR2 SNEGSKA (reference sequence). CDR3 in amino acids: CSARVGGQVSGEAFF. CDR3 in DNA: TGCAGTGCTAGAGTGGGGGGACAGGTATCCGGAGAAGCTTTCTTT.

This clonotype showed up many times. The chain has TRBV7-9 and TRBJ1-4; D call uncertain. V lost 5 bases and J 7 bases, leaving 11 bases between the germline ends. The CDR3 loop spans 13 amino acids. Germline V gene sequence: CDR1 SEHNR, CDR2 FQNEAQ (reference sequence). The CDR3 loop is CASSLRDAEKLFF. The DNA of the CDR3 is TGTGCCAGCAGCCTTCGGGATGCTGAAAAACTGTTTTTT. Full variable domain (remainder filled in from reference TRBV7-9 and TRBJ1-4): DTGVSQNPRHKITKRGQNVTFRCDPISEHNRLYWYRQTLGQGPEFLTYFQNEAQLEKSRLLSDRFSAERPKGSFSTLEIQRTEQGDSAMYLCASSLRDAEKLFFGSGTQLSVL.

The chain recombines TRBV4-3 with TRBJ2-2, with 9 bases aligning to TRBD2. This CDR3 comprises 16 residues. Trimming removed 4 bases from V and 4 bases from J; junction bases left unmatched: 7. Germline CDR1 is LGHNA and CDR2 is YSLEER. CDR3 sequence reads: CASSPGGGVGTGELFF. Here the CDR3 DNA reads TGCGCCAGCAGCCCTGGCGGGGGGGTTGGCACCGGGGAGCTGTTTTTT.

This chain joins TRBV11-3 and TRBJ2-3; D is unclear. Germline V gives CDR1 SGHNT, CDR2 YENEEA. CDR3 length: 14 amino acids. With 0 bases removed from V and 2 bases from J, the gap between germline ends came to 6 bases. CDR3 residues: CASSLDPATDTQYF. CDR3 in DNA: TGTGCCAGCAGCTTAGATCCAGCCACAGATACGCAGTATTTT.

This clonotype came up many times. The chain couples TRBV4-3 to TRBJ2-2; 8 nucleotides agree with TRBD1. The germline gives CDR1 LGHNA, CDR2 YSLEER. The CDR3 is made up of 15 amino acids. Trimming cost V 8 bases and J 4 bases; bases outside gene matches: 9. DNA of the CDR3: TGCGCCAGCTTAGGACAGGGTTCGAGCACCGGGGAGCTGTTTTTT. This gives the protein CASLGQGSSTGELFF.

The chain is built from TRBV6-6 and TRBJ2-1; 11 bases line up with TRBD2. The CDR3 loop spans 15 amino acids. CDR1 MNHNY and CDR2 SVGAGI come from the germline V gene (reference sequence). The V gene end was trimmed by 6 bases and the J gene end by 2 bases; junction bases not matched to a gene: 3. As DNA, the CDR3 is TGTGCCAGCAGAGATAGCGGGGGGGCCTACAATGAGCAGTTCTTC. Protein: CASRDSGGAYNEQFF.

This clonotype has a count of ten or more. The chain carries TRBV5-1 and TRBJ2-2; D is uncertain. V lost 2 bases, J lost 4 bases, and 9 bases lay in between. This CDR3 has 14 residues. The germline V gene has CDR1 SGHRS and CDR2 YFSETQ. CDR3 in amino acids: CASSFRPSTGELFF. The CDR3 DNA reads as TGCGCCAGCAGCTTTCGGCCGTCCACCGGGGAGCTGTTTTTT.

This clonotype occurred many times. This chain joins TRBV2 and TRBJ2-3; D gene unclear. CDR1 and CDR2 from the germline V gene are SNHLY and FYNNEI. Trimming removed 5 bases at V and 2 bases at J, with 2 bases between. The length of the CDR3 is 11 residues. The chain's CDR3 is CASSYTDTQYF. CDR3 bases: TGTGCCAGCAGTTACACAGATACGCAGTATTTT. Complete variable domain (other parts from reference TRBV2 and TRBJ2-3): EPEVTQTPSHQVTQMGQEVILRCVPISNHLYFYWYRQILGQKVEFLVSFYNNEISEKSEIFDDQFSVERPDGSNFTLKIRSTKLEDSAMYFCASSYTDTQYFGPGTRLTVL.